This TCR beta chain was identified in a study of T cell responses to AZD1222 COVID-19 vaccine. General study points: Spike-spanning, vaccine-associated CD4 TCRs were dominant at 160-218 and 743-854. Spike-specific TCR breadth and depth grew following two AZD1222 doses.

The CDR3 is made up of 10 amino acids. The V gene's germline CDR1 is SQVTM and CDR2 ANQGSEA. Trimming took off 8 bases at V and 6 bases at J, with 10 bases between the two ends. With regard to this clone: Its antigen is undetermined.

The protocol was immunoSEQ multiplex PCR, while the TCRdb copy is restricted to in-frame clones and leaves out a portion. The table lists about 81,000 clones, 90% of them singletons. The genes are TRBV29-1 and TRBJ1-1, with D perhaps matching TRBD1 (5 bases). The receptor was derived from an adult who received the AZD1222 COVID-19 vaccine. The sequenced sample was peripheral blood, obtained 28 days after the second AZD1222 dose. The CDR3 sequence: CSLGGSEAFF. The CDR3, as DNA: TGCAGCCTGGGGGGGTCTGAAGCTTTCTTT. Using reference TRBV29-1 and TRBJ1-1 for the parts outside the CDR3, the full variable domain is SAVISQKPSRDICQRGTSLTIQCQVDSQVTMMFWYRQQPGQSLTLIATANQGSEATYESGFVIDKFPISRPNLTFSTLTVSNMSPEDSSIYLCSLGGSEAFFGQGTRLTVV.